This T cell receptor (beta chain) was identified during a study of T cells in Graves' hyperthyroidism and ophthalmopathy. Study-level information: Sampling of peripheral blood happened at initial diagnosis, prior to any treatment.

General observations from the study: It was a median approximately 7.1 months before onset that the model predicted ophthalmopathy. Expanded thyroid clonotypes (above 0.001) were mostly also found in blood.

Each 10 ml fresh peripheral blood draw supplied the PBMCs. TCR beta CDR3 regions were amplified from RNA. In the first-round RT-PCR of the TCR CDR3, the HTBI primer set was used. TCRdb reprocessed the multiplex PCR reads via MiXCR and lists one record per CDR3 protein. This sample carries around 690,000 distinct CDR3 sequences, 17% of them seen once, and the ten largest clones take 15% to 19%. Comments on this clonotype: Its antigen remains unknown.

This clonotype originated in a man aged 45 to 65 with Graves' hyperthyroidism. Input material: blood.

CDR3 region: CATSDRLAGKETQYF. The CDR3 nucleotides are TGTGCCACCAGTGATCGACTAGCGGGAAAAGAGACCCAGTACTTC. The chain couples TRBV24-1 to TRBJ2-5, with 11 bases matching TRBD2. CDR3 length: 15 residues. The germline gives CDR1 KGHDR, CDR2 SFDVKD. V lost 3 bases, J lost 3 bases, and 2 bases stayed unmatched.